The sequence of this T cell receptor beta chain was determined in a study of cytomegalovirus exposure and HLA in healthy donors. Produced via immunoSEQ multiplex PCR; TCRdb's table is partial and in-frame only. The sample lists under 250,000 clones, about three quarters occurring once. The V gene's germline CDR1 is SNHLY and CDR2 FYNNEI. Trimming stripped 1 base from V and 7 bases from J, with 8 bases between. The CDR3 totals 12 residues. The receptor's source is a woman in her twenties or thirties in good health and CMV-seronegative. J is TRBJ2-7 and V is TRBV2, with unresolved D. The sample was PBMCs. CDR3 coding DNA: TGTGCCAGCAGTGAAGACATCTGGGAGCAGTACTTC. Protein: CASSEDIWEQYF.